Below, 20 T cell receptor beta chains from the same sample are listed, as sequenced in a study of beta chain features in type 1 diabetes. Study-level findings and limits: Among patients with Type 1 diabetes, TCRB CDR3s were moderately but significantly shorter in every one of the four CD4+ subsets.

Which antigens these TCRs recognize remains unknown. What was sequenced were expressed TCRB transcripts, since all of the isolated RNA had been reverse transcribed. TCRdb's copy holds only in-frame clones and misses some; the assay was immunoSEQ multiplex PCR. The sample includes about 160,000 clones, roughly 8% seen only once; the top ten take roughly 1%. Sequenced sample: central memory CD4+ T cells from blood. These receptors were obtained from a middle-aged woman with type 1 diabetes.

The gene calls are TRBV30 and TRBJ2-7, with D unresolved. The CDR3 runs to 11 residues. Trimming removed 1 base at V and 4 bases at J, with 5 bases between. Germline loops: CDR1 GTSNPN, CDR2 SVGIG (reference sequence). The CDR3 is CAWSARYEQYF. For the CDR3, the DNA is TGTGCCTGGAGTGCGCGGTACGAGCAGTACTTC.

This clone was detected only a few times. This chain links TRBV4-2 with TRBJ2-1; TRBD2 matches 13 bases. Germline V gives CDR1 LGHNA, CDR2 YNFKEQ. This CDR3 is 18 amino acids long. The J segment lost 9 bases and the V segment lost 0 bases, leaving 11 bases of the junction unmatched. CDR3 region: CASSQDEPTSGGAGEQFF. The CDR3 bases are TGTGCCAGCAGCCAAGATGAGCCCACTAGCGGGGGGGCCGGTGAGCAGTTCTTC.

The chain carries TRBV27 and TRBJ1-2; 7 bases are shared with TRBD1. The CDR3 is 15 amino acids. V lost 0 bases and J lost 4; bases outside the gene matches: 5. Germline V lookup: CDR1 MNHEY, CDR2 SMNVEV (reference sequence). CDR3 amino acids: CASSLSRQGTYGYTF. The CDR3 DNA follows: TGTGCCAGCAGTTTATCTCGACAGGGCACCTATGGCTACACCTTC.

This clone has ten or more counts. This chain joins TRBV7-2 and TRBJ1-4, with 8 bases identical to TRBD1. Germline CDR1 is SGHTA and CDR2 is FQGNSA. The CDR3 totals 16 residues. Germline trimming cut 5 bases from V and 3 bases from J; bases unmatched to any gene: 8. Here the CDR3 reads CASSRWTGRANEKLFF. The CDR3 DNA follows: TGTGCCAGCAGCCGATGGACAGGGAGGGCTAATGAAAAACTGTTTTTT.

This chain connects TRBV19 to TRBJ2-1, with D possibly being TRBD2 (6 bases). The ends were cut back, 5 bases at V and 14 bases at J, with 19 bases in the middle. The CDR3 sequence is 13 residues long. The germline gives CDR1 LNHDA, CDR2 SQIVND (reference sequence). The CDR3 DNA sequence: TGTGCCAGTAGTCCACACAACAGTTGGGGGGAGTTCTTC. Its protein is CASSPHNSWGEFF.

This sequence joins TRBV18 and TRBJ1-2, with 7 bases that match TRBD1. CDR1 KGHSH and CDR2 LQKENI come from the germline V gene. There are 15 residues in the CDR3. Trimming removed 5 bases from V and 3 bases from J; junction bases left unmatched: 9. The DNA for the CDR3 is TGTGCCAGCTCAGAACAGGGGACGTGGGACTATGGCTACACCTTC. It translates to CASSEQGTWDYGYTF. The variable domain in full, completed from reference TRBV18 and TRBJ1-2, reads NAGVMQNPRHLVRRRGQEARLRCSPMKGHSHVYWYRQLPEEGLKFMVYLQKENIIDESGMPKERFSAEFPKEGPSILRIQQVVRGDSAAYFCASSEQGTWDYGYTFGSGTRLTVV.

This rearrangement joins TRBV7-2 to TRBJ2-1; D possibly corresponds to TRBD2 (6 bases). The length of the CDR3 is 17 residues. V shed 5 bases and J shed 1 base, with 18 bases lying between them. Germline CDR1 is SGHTA and CDR2 is FQGNSA. CDR3 coding DNA: TGTGCCAGCAGCCCTCAAAAAGGAGGGAGGTCCTACAATGAGCAGTTCTTC. The encoded protein is CASSPQKGGRSYNEQFF.

The V call is TRBV29-1, the J call TRBJ1-5; D possibly corresponds to TRBD1 (6 bases). The germline V gene has CDR1 SQVTM and CDR2 ANQGSEA. CDR3 size: 14 residues. The V gene lost 7 bases and the J gene lost 0 bases, with 13 bases spanning the gap. The DNA for the CDR3 is TGCAGCGCTCTACAGGGCGGTAGCAATCAGCCCCAGCATTTT. This sequence encodes CSALQGGSNQPQHF.

This sequence joins TRBV7-2 and TRBJ2-3; TRBD2 aligns across 7 bases. The length of the CDR3 is 16 residues. V lost 5 bases to trimming and J lost 6 bases; unmatched junction nucleotides: 14. Germline V gives CDR1 SGHTA, CDR2 FQGNSA. The CDR3 loop reads CASSPTGGGRADTQYF. In DNA, the CDR3 is TGTGCCAGCAGCCCGACCGGGGGAGGGCGGGCGGATACGCAGTATTTT.

This clone was counted a few times. This chain uses TRBV6-5 with TRBJ1-6; D possibly corresponds to TRBD1 (5 bases). Germline CDR1 and CDR2: MNHEY and SVGAGI. The ends were cut back, 6 bases at V and 6 bases at J, with 15 bases in the middle. There are 15 residues in the CDR3. DNA of the CDR3: TGTGCCAGCAGAGTCTTCCGACAGCCTAATTCACCCCTCCACTTT. Encoded protein: CASRVFRQPNSPLHF.

The rearrangement joins TRBV7-2 to TRBJ1-2; a possible D gene is TRBD1 (6 bases). CDR1 is SGHTA, CDR2 FQGNSA, per germline. Between the trimmed V and J ends, which lost 5 bases and 8 bases, there was a span of 12 bases. CDR3 size: 12 residues. CDR3 residues: CASSPQGIGYTF. CDR3 sequence (DNA): TGTGCCAGCAGCCCACAGGGAATCGGCTACACCTTC.

This clone has only a few counts. Other DNA sequences in this sample translate to the same CDR3. The V and J genes are TRBV7-2 and TRBJ2-3, with D possibly matching TRBD1 (5 bases). Trimming removed 1 base from V and 3 bases from J, with 8 bases in between. The CDR3 covers 14 residues. Germline values: CDR1 SGHTA, CDR2 FQGNSA. For the CDR3, the DNA is TGTGCCAGCAGCTTAGGACAGACAACAGATACGCAGTATTTT. Residues: CASSLGQTTDTQYF. Variable domain in full (rest from reference TRBV7-2 and TRBJ2-3): GAGVSQSPSNKVTEKGKDVELRCDPISGHTALYWYRQSLGQGLEFLIYFQGNSAPDKSGLPSDRFSAERTGGSVSTLTIQRTQQEDSAVYLCASSLGQTTDTQYFGPGTRLTVL.

The chain joins TRBV19 to TRBJ2-3; the D gene is possibly TRBD1 (5 bases). V was trimmed by 7 bases and J by 4 bases, leaving 15 bases between them. The CDR3 covers 14 residues. Germline V gene sequence: CDR1 LNHDA, CDR2 SQIVND (reference sequence). CDR3 in amino acids: CASTPGQGADTQYF. The CDR3 nucleotides read TGTGCCAGTACCCCAGGGCAGGGTGCAGATACGCAGTATTTT.

There are a few counts of this clone. This chain uses TRBV7-8 with TRBJ2-7; 7 nucleotides match TRBD1. The CDR3 extends over 16 amino acids. In germline, CDR1 is SGHVS, CDR2 FQNEAQ. Trimming cost V 1 base and J 1 base; bases outside gene matches: 7. CDR3 sequence: CASSLGRTGVSYEQYF. CDR3 DNA: TGTGCCAGCAGCTTAGGCCGGACAGGAGTATCCTACGAGCAGTACTTC.

This clone has a handful of counts. The chain has TRBV6-5 and TRBJ1-1; D may be TRBD1 (5 bases). Per germline, CDR1 MNHEY and CDR2 SVGAGI. V was clipped by 9 bases and J by 0 bases, with 14 bases between them. The CDR3 consists of 14 residues. CDR3 sequence (DNA): TGTGCCAGTTTTAGGGGAAGCATGAACACTGAAGCTTTCTTT. As protein: CASFRGSMNTEAFF.

This clone showed up just a few times. The genes are TRBV20-1 and TRBJ1-1; D might be TRBD1 (5 bases). CDR3 size: 11 residues. Trimming left V 6 bases short and J 1 base short, with 6 bases between. The V gene's germline CDR1 is DFQATT and CDR2 SNEGSKA (reference sequence). The CDR3 sequence is CSAGQNTEAFF. Written as DNA, the CDR3 is TGCAGTGCCGGACAGAACACTGAAGCTTTCTTT.

Only a few counts were recorded for this clone. This chain uses TRBV11-2 with TRBJ2-7, with TRBD2 identical over 10 bases. The CDR3 consists of 15 residues. V shed 5 bases, J shed 0 bases, and the junction held 4 bases outside the gene matches. Germline CDR1 reads SGHAT; CDR2 reads FQNNGV. This CDR3 reads CASSTTSGDSYEQYF. The CDR3 DNA sequence: TGTGCCAGCAGCACAACTAGCGGGGACTCCTACGAGCAGTACTTC.

This clone was seen only a few times. The chain is built from TRBV6-5 and TRBJ2-1; possibly TRBD1 for D (5 bases). This CDR3 spans 13 amino acids. The germline V gene has CDR1 MNHEY and CDR2 SVGAGI. Trimming stripped 7 bases from V and 5 bases from J, with 12 bases between. CDR3 loop: CASTQGLHNEQFF. The CDR3 bases are TGTGCCAGCACCCAGGGTCTACACAATGAGCAGTTCTTC.

V is TRBV7-2 and J is TRBJ2-1; maybe TRBD1 (5 bases). CDR1 SGHTA and CDR2 FQGNSA come from the germline V gene. V lost 4 bases to trimming and J lost 7 bases, with 8 bases between them. This CDR3 contains 12 residues. CDR3 protein: CASSSQVNEQFF. In nucleotides, the CDR3 is TGTGCCAGCAGCTCACAGGTAAATGAGCAGTTCTTC.

The V and J genes are TRBV28 and TRBJ2-7; 11 bases match TRBD2. V dropped 8 bases and J dropped 0; count of bases not matched to a gene: 6. The germline V gene has CDR1 MDHEN and CDR2 SYDVKM. The CDR3 length is 15 residues. For the CDR3, the DNA is TGTGCCAGCTATCCTAGCGGGGGGAGCTCCTACGAGCAGTACTTC. This codes for CASYPSGGSSYEQYF.